Listed below are T cell receptor beta chains from one sample, sequenced in a study of T cells in Graves' hyperthyroidism and ophthalmopathy. TCRdb reanalysed the multiplex PCR reads using MiXCR and keeps one entry per CDR3 protein. The data show around 210,000 distinct CDR3 sequences, about a sixth seen once. Sequencing used blood. Every receptor here comes from a woman aged 45-65 years with Graves' hyperthyroidism. CDR3s include the opening cysteine and the closing phenylalanine or tryptophan. The D gene is left open where the match is weak. Rows may omit the clone size; those that give it use once, few, many or a size class.

V	size	D	J	DNA	CDR3
TRBV6-2/TRBV6-3	-	TRBD1	TRBJ2-2	TGTGCCAGCAGTACTCCCGGGACAGGGGGCCAAACCGGGGAGCTGTTTTTC	CASSTPGTGGQTGELFF
TRBV30	-	-	TRBJ2-5	TGTGCCTGGAGTGTATTGTTCAGGAACCAAGAGACCCAGTACTTC	CAWSVLFRNQETQYF
TRBV5-1	many	-	TRBJ2-1	TGCGCCAGCAGCCCCCGCTCAGGTCGCTCCTACAATGAGCAGTTCTTC	CASSPRSGRSYNEQFF
TRBV11-3	many	-	TRBJ1-1	TGTGCCAGCAGCCCCCGTCGGGCGGCGATGAACACTGAAGCTTTCTTT	CASSPRRAAMNTEAFF
TRBV11-3	-	TRBD1	TRBJ2-3	TGTGCCAGCAGCTCCCCTGTCGGACAGGGGGCAGATACGCAGTATTTT	CASSSPVGQGADTQYF
TRBV2	few	-	TRBJ2-5	TGTGCCAGCAGTGAAGGCCTAGCAGGGGAGACCCAGTACTTC	CASSEGLAGETQYF
TRBV11-1	few	TRBD1	TRBJ2-5	TGTGCCAGCAGCAGCCGGGACAGGGTTGAAGAGACCCAGTACTTC	CASSSRDRVEETQYF
TRBV12-3/TRBV12-4	many	-	TRBJ2-2	TGTGCCAGCAGCGAACGGACTGTACCCGGGGAGCTGTTTTTT	CASSERTVPGELFF
TRBV12-3/TRBV12-4	few	-	TRBJ2-6	TGTGCCAGCAGCCCACTAGTATCTGGGGCCAACGTCCTGACTTTC	CASSPLVSGANVLTF
TRBV19	-	-	TRBJ2-1	TGTGCCAGTAGTATAGGGTCGAGCTCCTACAATGAGCAGTTCTTC	CASSIGSSSYNEQFF
TRBV6-1	-	-	TRBJ2-1	TGTGCCAGCAGTGTCGGGTCTCAAGAGAGGAATGAGCAGTTCTTC	CASSVGSQERNEQFF
TRBV29-1	-	-	TRBJ2-5	TGCAGCGTTGTGTATTTCGGGGCTGAAGGGGAGACCCAGTACTTC	CSVVYFGAEGETQYF
TRBV12-3/TRBV12-4	few	-	TRBJ2-1	TGTGCCAGCACTATACGAGGAAATGAGCAGTTCTTC	CASTIRGNEQFF
TRBV7-2	many	TRBD1	TRBJ2-7	TGTGCCAGCAGCTTGGGGACAGGGTCCTACGAGCAGTACTTC	CASSLGTGSYEQYF
TRBV7-9	-	TRBD2	TRBJ2-3	TGTGCCAGCAGCAACTTACTAGCGGGACTCGACACAGATACGCAGTATTTT	CASSNLLAGLDTDTQYF
TRBV7-9	many	TRBD1	TRBJ2-2	TGTGCCAGCCGACCCGGACAGGGTGGCACCGGGGAGCTGTTTTTT	CASRPGQGGTGELFF
TRBV19	-	TRBD1	TRBJ2-1	TGTGCCAGTAGTATCGCCCCATCGGCAGGGGGAATATCCAATGAGCAGTTCTTC	CASSIAPSAGGISNEQFF
TRBV18	-	-	TRBJ2-1	TGTGCCAGCTCACCATCGAGGGCAACTGATGAGCAGTTCTTC	CASSPSRATDEQFF
TRBV5-1	-	-	TRBJ1-5	TGCGCCAGCAGCTTGGCCGGAGACAATCAGCCCCAGCATTTT	CASSLAGDNQPQHF